Sequencing of this T cell receptor (beta chain) was carried out in a study of blood T cells in healthy people across ages. The authors ran a second PCR of 7 to 11 cycles using a sample-barcoded 5' primer and a J-beta primer mix. TCRdb processed the 5' RACE reads anew with MiXCR; each CDR3 protein has one entry. The data contain over 950,000 distinct CDR3 sequences, 35% to 40% of them seen just once; the ten biggest clones take up about an eighth. The germline V and J ends were trimmed by 6 bases and 0 bases, with 13 bases remaining between them. The CDR3 covers 15 residues. The specimen sequenced was blood. The V call is TRBV12-3 or TRBV12-4, the J call TRBJ2-3; no definite D call. This sequence originates from a man between 18 and 29 years old in good health. CDR3 region: CASRALGRSTDTQYF. The DNA for the CDR3 is TGTGCCAGCAGGGCTCTTGGACGGAGCACAGATACGCAGTATTTT.